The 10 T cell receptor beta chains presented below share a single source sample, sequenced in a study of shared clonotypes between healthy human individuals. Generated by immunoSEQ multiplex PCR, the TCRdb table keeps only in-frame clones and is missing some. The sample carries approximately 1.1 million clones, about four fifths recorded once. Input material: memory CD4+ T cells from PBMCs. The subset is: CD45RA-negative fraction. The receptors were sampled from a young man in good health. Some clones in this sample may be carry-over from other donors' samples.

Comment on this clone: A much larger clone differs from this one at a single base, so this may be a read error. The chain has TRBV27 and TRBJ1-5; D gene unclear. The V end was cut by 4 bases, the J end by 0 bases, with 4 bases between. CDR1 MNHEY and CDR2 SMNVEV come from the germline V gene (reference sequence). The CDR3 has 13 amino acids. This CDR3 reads CASSWDSNQPQHF. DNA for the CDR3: TGTGCCAGCAGTTGGGATAGCAATCAGCCCCAGCATTTT.

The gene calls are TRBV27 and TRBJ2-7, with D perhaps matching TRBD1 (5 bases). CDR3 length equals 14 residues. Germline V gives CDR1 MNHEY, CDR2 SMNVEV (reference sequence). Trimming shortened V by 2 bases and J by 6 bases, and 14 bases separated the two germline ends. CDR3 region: CASSLQGFTCEQYF. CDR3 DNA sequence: TGTGCCAGCAGTTTACAGGGATTCACCTGCGAGCAGTACTTC.

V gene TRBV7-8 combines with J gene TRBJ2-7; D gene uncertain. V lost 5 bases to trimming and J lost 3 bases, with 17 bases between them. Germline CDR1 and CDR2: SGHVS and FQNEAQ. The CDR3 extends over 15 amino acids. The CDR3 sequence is CASSPSAPVIYEQYF. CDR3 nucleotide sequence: TGTGCCAGCAGCCCCTCCGCACCAGTCATCTACGAGCAGTACTTC.

The CDR3 loop is CASSVTGLETQYF. As DNA, the CDR3 is TGTGCCAGCAGCGTAACGGGACTAGAGACCCAGTACTTC. This rearrangement joins TRBV9 to TRBJ2-5, with D possibly matching TRBD2 (6 bases). The CDR3 length is 13 residues. V gave up 1 base and J gave up 4 bases, with 8 bases separating them. Germline V CDR1 and CDR2: SGDLS, YYNGEE.

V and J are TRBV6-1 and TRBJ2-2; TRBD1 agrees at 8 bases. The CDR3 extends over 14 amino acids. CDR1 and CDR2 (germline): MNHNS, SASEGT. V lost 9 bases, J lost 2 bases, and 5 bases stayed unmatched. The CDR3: CASDRGVNTGELFF. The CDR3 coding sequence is TGTGCCAGTGACAGGGGAGTTAACACCGGGGAGCTGTTTTTT.

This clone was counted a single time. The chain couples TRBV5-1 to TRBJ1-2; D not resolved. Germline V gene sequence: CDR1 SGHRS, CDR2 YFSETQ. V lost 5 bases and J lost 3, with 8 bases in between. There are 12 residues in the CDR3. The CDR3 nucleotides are TGCGCCAGCAGTGGCAGCTACTATGGCTACACCTTC. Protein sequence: CASSGSYYGYTF.

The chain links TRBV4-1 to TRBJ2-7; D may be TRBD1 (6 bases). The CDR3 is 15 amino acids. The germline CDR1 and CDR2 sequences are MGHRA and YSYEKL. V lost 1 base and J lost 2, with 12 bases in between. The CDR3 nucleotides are TGCGCCAGCAGCCAAGTCCCCCAGGGGCCCTACGAGCAGTACTTC. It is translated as CASSQVPQGPYEQYF.

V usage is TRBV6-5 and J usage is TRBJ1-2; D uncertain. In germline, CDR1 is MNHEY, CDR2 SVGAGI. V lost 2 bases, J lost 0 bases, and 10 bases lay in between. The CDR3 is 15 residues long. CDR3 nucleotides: TGTGCCAGCAGTTACAACAGTGTTGCTAACTATGGCTACACCTTC. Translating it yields CASSYNSVANYGYTF.

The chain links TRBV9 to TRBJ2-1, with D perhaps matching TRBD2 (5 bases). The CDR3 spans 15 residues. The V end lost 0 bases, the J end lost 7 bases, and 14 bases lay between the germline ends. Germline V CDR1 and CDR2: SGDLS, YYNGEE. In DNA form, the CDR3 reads TGTGCCAGCAGCGTAGTCGACGGACTCAAGAATGAGCAGTTCTTC. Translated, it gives CASSVVDGLKNEQFF.

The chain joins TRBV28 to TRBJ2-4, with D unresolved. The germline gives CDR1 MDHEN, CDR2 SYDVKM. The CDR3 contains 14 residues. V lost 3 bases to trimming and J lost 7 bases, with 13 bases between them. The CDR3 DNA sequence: TGTGCCAGCAGTTTCGCCAGTGGGTCTAACATTCAGTACTTC. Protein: CASSFASGSNIQYF. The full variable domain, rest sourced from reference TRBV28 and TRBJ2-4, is DVKVTQSSRYLVKRTGEKVFLECVQDMDHENMFWYRQDPGLGLRLIYFSYDVKMKEKGDIPEGYSVSREKKERFSLILESASTNQTSMYLCASSFASGSNIQYFGAGTRLSVL.